These 21 T cell receptor beta chains were sequenced from one sample in a study of blood T cell repertoires in COVID-19. TCRdb's copy holds only in-frame clones and misses some; the assay was immunoSEQ multiplex PCR. The sample yields some 160,000 clones, approximately 86% seen once. Sequencing input: peripheral blood. The receptors were gathered from a woman of 80 years or more with COVID-19, enrolled during active disease.

The chain joins TRBV19 to TRBJ1-6; no definite D call. Germline V gives CDR1 LNHDA, CDR2 SQIVND (reference sequence). The CDR3 consists of 14 residues. Trimming pared 7 bases from V and 14 bases from J, leaving 21 bases between. CDR3 coding DNA: TGTGCCAGTACTAACGTCCCCACCGAATCGGCCCTCCACTTT. Translating it yields CASTNVPTESALHF.

This chain uses TRBV4-1 with TRBJ2-1; 10 bases are shared with TRBD2. The length of the CDR3 is 15 residues. Losses at the gene ends were 4 bases for V and 12 bases for J; bases not matched to a gene: 12. Germline V CDR1 and CDR2: MGHRA, YSYEKL. The CDR3 DNA follows: TGCGCCAGCAGCCTAGCGGGAGGTATCATTTCTGGGCAGTTCTTC. Protein sequence: CASSLAGGIISGQFF.

This clone appeared a single time. The V and J genes are TRBV12-3 or TRBV12-4 and TRBJ2-5, with unresolved D. V shed 3 bases and J shed 2 bases, with 7 bases lying between them. The CDR3 sequence is 13 residues long. CDR3 nucleotide sequence: TGTGCCAGCAGTTTGTCGGGTCAAGAGACCCAGTACTTC. Its protein product is CASSLSGQETQYF.

The chain joins TRBV5-1 to TRBJ1-6; no clear D gene. CDR3 size: 17 residues. V gave up 0 bases and J gave up 0 bases, with 10 bases separating them. The V gene's germline CDR1 is SGHRS and CDR2 YFSETQ. The CDR3 coding sequence is TGCGCCAGCAGCTTGGGCCCCAGTAACTCCTATAATTCACCCCTCCACTTT. As protein: CASSLGPSNSYNSPLHF. Filled out from reference TRBV5-1 and TRBJ1-6, the complete variable domain reads KAGVTQTPRYLIKTRGQQVTLSCSPISGHRSVSWYQQTPGQGLQFLFEYFSETQRNKGNFPGRFSGRQFSNSRSEMNVSTLELGDSALYLCASSLGPSNSYNSPLHFGNGTRLTVT.

The rearrangement uses TRBV28 and TRBJ1-2, with TRBD1 as a possible D gene (5 bases). Germline V CDR1 and CDR2: MDHEN, SYDVKM. There are 12 residues in the CDR3. V was cut by 6 bases and J by 5 bases, with 10 bases left in between. This chain's CDR3 is CASREGLYGYTF. The CDR3 DNA follows: TGTGCCAGCAGGGAGGGACTTTATGGCTACACCTTC.

The count of this clone is one. The chain carries TRBV29-1 and TRBJ1-5; maybe TRBD1 (5 bases). V gave up 0 bases and J gave up 6 bases, with 12 bases separating them. There are 14 residues in the CDR3. The germline V gene encodes CDR1 SQVTM and CDR2 ANQGSEA. The CDR3 is CSVEDPPGRQPQHF. In DNA form, the CDR3 reads TGCAGCGTTGAAGATCCGCCAGGGCGTCAGCCCCAGCATTTT.

DNA of the CDR3: TGTGCCAGCAGCCAAGATGTGGAGGAAAAACTGTTTTTT. This sequence encodes CASSQDVEEKLFF. The gene calls are TRBV3-1 (or the pseudogene TRBV3-2) and TRBJ1-4; no clear D gene. Looked up from germline, CDR1 is LGHDT and CDR2 is YNNKEL (reference sequence). V dropped 0 bases and J dropped 8 bases, with 7 bases sitting between them. This CDR3 region has 13 residues.

V is TRBV29-1 and J is TRBJ2-5; 8 nucleotides align to TRBD1. V dropped 7 bases and J dropped 6; count of bases not matched to a gene: 22. This CDR3 comprises 17 residues. Germline CDR1 is SQVTM and CDR2 is ANQGSEA. This CDR3 is CSASPAPGTGAGQTQYF. The CDR3 bases are TGCAGCGCATCTCCCGCCCCCGGGACAGGTGCGGGACAGACCCAGTACTTC.

This clone was detected once. The chain recombines TRBV12-3 or TRBV12-4 with TRBJ1-2, with D possibly TRBD1 on 5 matching bases. This CDR3 region has 12 residues. V dropped 6 bases and J dropped 3 bases, with 8 bases sitting between them. CDR3 protein: CASRGLDYGYTF. CDR3 sequence (DNA): TGTGCCAGCAGGGGACTTGACTATGGCTACACCTTC.

The rearrangement links TRBV28 to TRBJ1-5; 8 bases line up with TRBD1. The CDR3 has 14 amino acids. Germline values: CDR1 MDHEN, CDR2 SYDVKM. V dropped 4 bases and J dropped 1; count of bases not matched to a gene: 0. CDR3 in amino acids: CASSWTGSNQPQHF. The CDR3 DNA follows: TGTGCCAGCAGTTGGACAGGGAGCAATCAGCCCCAGCATTTT.

The chain carries TRBV19 and TRBJ1-5; D not resolved. Trimming shortened V by 3 bases and J by 6 bases, and 9 bases separated the two germline ends. Germline CDR1 is LNHDA and CDR2 is SQIVND (reference sequence). The CDR3 is 13 amino acids. The CDR3, as DNA: TGTGCCAGTAGTATCAGGCGGGGTCAGCCCCAGCATTTT. The encoded protein is CASSIRRGQPQHF.

This clone was counted between two and nine times. The V gene is TRBV11-2, the J gene TRBJ1-1; perhaps TRBD1 as D (5 bases). The germline CDR1 and CDR2 sequences are SGHAT and FQNNGV. The CDR3 is 15 amino acids. V shed 0 bases and J shed 6 bases, with 14 bases lying between them. Here the CDR3 DNA reads TGTGCCAGCAGCTTAGATTCCGGCAGGGAATCTGAAGCTTTCTTT. This translates into CASSLDSGRESEAFF.

CDR3 amino acids: CASSMGRHRGGYTF. CDR3 nucleotides: TGTGCCAGTAGTATGGGCCGGCATCGTGGTGGCTACACCTTC. The genes are TRBV19 and TRBJ1-2; D uncertain. The CDR3 has 14 amino acids. Germline CDR1 reads LNHDA; CDR2 reads SQIVND (reference sequence). The V end lost 3 bases, the J end lost 7 bases, and 15 bases lay between the germline ends.

The table lists this clone with a count of one. The chain links TRBV20-1 to TRBJ2-3; TRBD2 aligns across 8 bases. Unmatched junction bases numbered 7, after V lost 3 bases and J lost 2 bases. This CDR3 is built from 15 residues. Germline values: CDR1 DFQATT, CDR2 SNEGSKA (reference sequence). CDR3 region: CSASRTSYTTDTQYF. The CDR3 DNA is TGCAGTGCTAGTAGGACTAGCTACACCACAGATACGCAGTATTTT.

The CDR3 DNA is TGCGCCAGCAGCTTGGAGGGACAGACTGGGGAGCTGTTTTTT. Its protein product is CASSLEGQTGELFF. The chain is built from TRBV5-1 and TRBJ2-2; 7 bases agree with TRBD1. V lost 0 bases to trimming and J lost 8 bases; unmatched junction nucleotides: 4. This CDR3 is built from 14 residues. The germline CDR1 and CDR2 sequences are SGHRS and YFSETQ. Full variable domain (rest looked up from reference TRBV5-1 and TRBJ2-2): KAGVTQTPRYLIKTRGQQVTLSCSPISGHRSVSWYQQTPGQGLQFLFEYFSETQRNKGNFPGRFSGRQFSNSRSEMNVSTLELGDSALYLCASSLEGQTGELFFGEGSRLTVL.

This rearrangement joins TRBV4-2 to TRBJ2-7; TRBD2 agrees at 11 bases. Trimming took 1 base from V and 7 from J; bases not matched to a gene: 6. Germline V gene lookup returns CDR1 LGHNA and CDR2 YNFKEQ. This CDR3 has 15 residues. Written as DNA, the CDR3 is TGTGCCAGCAGCCAAGTTAAGGTAGCGGGGGGGGAGCAGTACTTC. Encoded protein: CASSQVKVAGGEQYF.

This clone appeared a single time. CDR3 amino acids: CASSLRQGTGELFF. CDR3 sequence (DNA): TGTGCCAGCAGTCTCAGACAGGGGACCGGGGAGCTGTTTTTT. The rearrangement uses TRBV27 and TRBJ2-2, with 8 bases lining up with TRBD1. Per the germline V gene, CDR1 is MNHEY and CDR2 is SMNVEV (reference sequence). Trimming cost V 5 bases and J 5 bases; bases outside gene matches: 4. The CDR3 loop spans 14 amino acids.

V is TRBV7-8 and J is TRBJ2-7; D possibly corresponds to TRBD2 (6 bases). Germline V gene data show CDR1 as SGHVS and CDR2 as FQNEAQ. This CDR3 has 13 amino acids. The V gene lost 7 bases and the J gene lost 4 bases, with 14 bases spanning the gap. This CDR3 is CASTFSGAYEQYF. The CDR3 region has the DNA TGTGCCAGCACCTTTAGCGGAGCTTACGAGCAGTACTTC.

This chain uses TRBV7-9 with TRBJ1-2, with D perhaps TRBD1 (5 bases). From germline, CDR1 is SEHNR and CDR2 FQNEAQ (reference sequence). The CDR3 spans 16 residues. V was cut by 2 bases and J by 6 bases, with 19 bases left in between. The CDR3 here is CASSLRQGPPIDGYTF. As DNA, the CDR3 is TGTGCCAGCAGCTTAAGGCAGGGCCCACCTATCGATGGCTACACCTTC.

V usage is TRBV5-1 and J usage is TRBJ2-3, with 16 bases aligning to TRBD2. The CDR3 contains 18 residues. V lost 4 bases, J lost 2 bases, and 7 bases stayed unmatched. CDR1 and CDR2 (germline): SGHRS, YFSETQ. The CDR3 is CASSPGGLAGGYTDTQYF. The CDR3 DNA reads TGCGCCAGCAGCCCTGGGGGACTAGCGGGAGGGTACACAGATACGCAGTATTTT.

This CDR3 is CASSLRTGPESGNTIYF. The CDR3 nucleotides are TGTGCCAGCAGCCTGCGGACAGGGCCGGAGTCTGGAAACACCATATATTTT. The chain couples TRBV4-2 to TRBJ1-3, with 8 bases fitting TRBD1. Germline loops: CDR1 LGHNA, CDR2 YNFKEQ. After removal of 4 bases from V and 1 base from J, the junction contained 9 bases not matched to a gene. This CDR3 contains 17 residues.